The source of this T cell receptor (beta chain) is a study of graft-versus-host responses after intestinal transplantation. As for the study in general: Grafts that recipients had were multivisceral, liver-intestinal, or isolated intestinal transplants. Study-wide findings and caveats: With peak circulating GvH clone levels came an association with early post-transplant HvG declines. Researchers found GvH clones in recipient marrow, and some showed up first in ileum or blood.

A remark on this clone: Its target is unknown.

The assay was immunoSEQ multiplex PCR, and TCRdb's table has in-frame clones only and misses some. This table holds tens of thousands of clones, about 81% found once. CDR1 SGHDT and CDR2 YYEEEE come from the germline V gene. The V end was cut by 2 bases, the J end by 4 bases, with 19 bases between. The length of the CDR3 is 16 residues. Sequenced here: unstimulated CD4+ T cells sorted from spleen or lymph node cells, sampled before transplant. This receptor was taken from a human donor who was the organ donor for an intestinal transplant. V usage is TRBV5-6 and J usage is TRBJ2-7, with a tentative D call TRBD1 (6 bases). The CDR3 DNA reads TGTGCCAGCAGCTTCCGAAGGGACATCCCAATTTACGAGCAGTACTTC. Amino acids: CASSFRRDIPIYEQYF.